The clone carrying this T cell receptor (beta chain) was detected many times. Its antigen is not identified. The source of the sample is a study of T-cell reconstitution after alpha-beta-depleted transplantation in children. During its preparation, the TCRbeta library received unique molecular identifiers. TCRdb re-called the PCR reads with MiXCR, one entry per CDR3 protein. The repertoire consists of hundreds of thousands of distinct CDR3 sequences, with about an eighth occurring once and the leading ten covering 0.79%. Germline V gene sequence: CDR1 PRHDT, CDR2 FYEKMQ (reference sequence). Trimming cost V 2 bases and J 5 bases, with 12 bases left between them. The CDR3 runs to 14 residues. Study-wide results and limits: The main origin of T-cell counts and diversity one year after transplant was newly produced T cells. The study reportedly traced alpha-beta T cells about two months after transplant to several hundred expanded graft clones.

This TCR was sampled from a girl aged 2 to 10 with congenital amegakaryocytic thrombocytopenia, due to receive a stem cell transplant. The chain recombines TRBV13 with TRBJ2-5, with D perhaps assigned TRBD1 or TRBD2 (6 bases each). Material: PBMCs, obtained before TCRalphabeta/CD19-depleted stem cell transplant. CDR3 residues: CASSLRGGLETQYF. Written as DNA, the CDR3 is TGTGCCAGCAGCTTACGAGGGGGGTTGGAGACCCAGTACTTC.